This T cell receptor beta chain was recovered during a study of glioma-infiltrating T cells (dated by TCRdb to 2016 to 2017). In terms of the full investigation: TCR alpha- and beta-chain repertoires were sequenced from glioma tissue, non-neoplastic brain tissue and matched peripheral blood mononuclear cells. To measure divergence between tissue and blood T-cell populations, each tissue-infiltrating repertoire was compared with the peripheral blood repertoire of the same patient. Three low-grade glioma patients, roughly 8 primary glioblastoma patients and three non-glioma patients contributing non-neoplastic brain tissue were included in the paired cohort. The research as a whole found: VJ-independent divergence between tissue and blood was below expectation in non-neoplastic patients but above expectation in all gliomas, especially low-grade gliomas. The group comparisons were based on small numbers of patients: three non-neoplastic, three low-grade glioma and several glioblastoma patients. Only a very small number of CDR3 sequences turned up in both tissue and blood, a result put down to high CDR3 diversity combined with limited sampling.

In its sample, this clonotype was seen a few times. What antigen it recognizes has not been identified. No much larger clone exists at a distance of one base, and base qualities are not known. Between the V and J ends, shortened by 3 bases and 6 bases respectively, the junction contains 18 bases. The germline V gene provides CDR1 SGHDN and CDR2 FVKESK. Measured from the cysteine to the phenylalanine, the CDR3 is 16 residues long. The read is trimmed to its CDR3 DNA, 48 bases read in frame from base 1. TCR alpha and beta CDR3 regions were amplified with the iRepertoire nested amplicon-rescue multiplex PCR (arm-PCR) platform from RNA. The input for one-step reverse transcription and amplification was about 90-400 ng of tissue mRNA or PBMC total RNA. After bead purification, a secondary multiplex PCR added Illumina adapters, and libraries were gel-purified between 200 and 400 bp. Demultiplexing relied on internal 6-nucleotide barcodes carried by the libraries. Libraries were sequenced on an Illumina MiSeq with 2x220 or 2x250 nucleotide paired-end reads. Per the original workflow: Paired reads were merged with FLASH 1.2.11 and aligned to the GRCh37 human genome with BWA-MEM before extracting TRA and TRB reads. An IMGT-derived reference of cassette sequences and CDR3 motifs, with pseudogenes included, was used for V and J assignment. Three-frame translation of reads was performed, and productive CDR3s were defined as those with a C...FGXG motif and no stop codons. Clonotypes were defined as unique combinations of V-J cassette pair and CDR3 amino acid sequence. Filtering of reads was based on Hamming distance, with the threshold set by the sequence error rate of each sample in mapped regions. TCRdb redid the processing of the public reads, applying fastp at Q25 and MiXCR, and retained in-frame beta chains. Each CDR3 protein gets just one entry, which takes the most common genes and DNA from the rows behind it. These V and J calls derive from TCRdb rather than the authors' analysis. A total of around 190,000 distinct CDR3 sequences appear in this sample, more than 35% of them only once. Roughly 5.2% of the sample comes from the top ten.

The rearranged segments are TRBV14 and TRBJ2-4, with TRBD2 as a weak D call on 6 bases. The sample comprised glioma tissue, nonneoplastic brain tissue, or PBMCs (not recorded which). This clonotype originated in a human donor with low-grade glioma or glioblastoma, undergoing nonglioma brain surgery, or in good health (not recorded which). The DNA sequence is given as TGTGCCAGCAGCCAGACGGGAGTAGGAGCCTTAAACATTCAGTACTTC. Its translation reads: CASSQTGVGALNIQYF.